The rows below give T cell receptor beta chains drawn from one sample of a study of blood T cell repertoires in COVID-19. Some clones are missing from TCRdb's copy, which holds only in-frame ones; the method was immunoSEQ multiplex PCR. The sample shows about 290,000 clones, 85% to 90% of them seen only once. Specimen: peripheral blood. These receptors were taken from a young woman with COVID-19, enrolled during active disease. The CDR3 runs from the conserved cysteine through the conserved F or W. The D gene is left open where the match is weak. Size is omitted from some rows. Given values are once, few, many or a class for expanded clones.

j_call: TRBJ1-4; clone_size: .; v_call: TRBV11-2; d_call: .; cdr3_nt: TGTGCCAGCAGCCCCCAGGGGTCAGGTGTAAAACTGTTTTTT; cdr3_aa: CASSPQGSGVKLFF
j_call: TRBJ1-1; clone_size: .; v_call: TRBV27; d_call: .; cdr3_nt: TGTGCCAGCGGGGCCCGTGAAGCTTTCTTT; cdr3_aa: CASGAREAFF
j_call: TRBJ2-7; clone_size: .; v_call: TRBV7-2; d_call: TRBD2; cdr3_nt: TGTGCCAGCAGCTTAGTTCCTAGCGGGGCCTACGAGCAGTACTTC; cdr3_aa: CASSLVPSGAYEQYF
j_call: TRBJ1-5; clone_size: few; v_call: TRBV7-9; d_call: TRBD1; cdr3_nt: TGTGCCAGCAGCCTCGGGACAGGGGATTACCTTCAGCCCCAGCATTTT; cdr3_aa: CASSLGTGDYLQPQHF
j_call: TRBJ2-4; clone_size: .; v_call: TRBV7-9; d_call: TRBD2; cdr3_nt: TGTGCCAGCAGCTTAGTCGCGGGAGCGAACATTCAGTACTTC; cdr3_aa: CASSLVAGANIQYF
j_call: TRBJ1-2; clone_size: .; v_call: TRBV29-1; d_call: .; cdr3_nt: TGCAGCGTTACTAAGGGGAAGGGCTATGGCTACACCTTC; cdr3_aa: CSVTKGKGYGYTF
j_call: TRBJ2-6; clone_size: .; v_call: TRBV5-4; d_call: .; cdr3_nt: TGTGCCAGCAGCTTTATTGGCAGTGGGGCCAACGTCCTGACTTTC; cdr3_aa: CASSFIGSGANVLTF
j_call: TRBJ1-5; clone_size: once; v_call: TRBV5-8; d_call: TRBD1; cdr3_nt: TGTGCCAGCAGCTTTAGGGGGACAGGGATTCAGCCCCAGCATTTT; cdr3_aa: CASSFRGTGIQPQHF
j_call: TRBJ2-5; clone_size: .; v_call: TRBV14; d_call: .; cdr3_nt: TGTGCCAGCAGCCAAGATCCACGGGAAGAGACCCAGTACTTC; cdr3_aa: CASSQDPREETQYF
j_call: TRBJ2-1; clone_size: .; v_call: TRBV27; d_call: .; cdr3_nt: TGTGCCAGCAGTTCACCGACAGGGGTACTACCGGGACTACTGAGGCAGTTCTTC; cdr3_aa: CASSSPTGVLPGLLRQFF
j_call: TRBJ1-1; clone_size: .; v_call: TRBV2; d_call: .; cdr3_nt: TGTGCCAGCGAGGAACAGGGAACCACTGAAGCTTTCTTT; cdr3_aa: CASEEQGTTEAFF
j_call: TRBJ2-1; clone_size: .; v_call: TRBV12-5; d_call: .; cdr3_nt: TGTGCTAGTGGTTTGTCAGTCAGGCTCTACAATGAGCAGTTCTTC; cdr3_aa: CASGLSVRLYNEQFF
j_call: TRBJ2-1; clone_size: .; v_call: TRBV5-6; d_call: TRBD1; cdr3_nt: TGTGCCAGCAGCTCGAGGGACAGCACTTACAATGAGCAGTTCTTC; cdr3_aa: CASSSRDSTYNEQFF
j_call: TRBJ1-1; clone_size: .; v_call: TRBV7-8; d_call: .; cdr3_nt: TGTGCCAGCAGCCTCAAACCGCGGGGGGCGATGACTGAAGCTTTCTTT; cdr3_aa: CASSLKPRGAMTEAFF
j_call: TRBJ2-5; clone_size: once; v_call: TRBV4-1; d_call: .; cdr3_nt: TGCGCCAGCAGCCAAGTACAGGGAGTGACGAGAGGGGAGACCCAGTACTTC; cdr3_aa: CASSQVQGVTRGETQYF
j_call: TRBJ1-2; clone_size: .; v_call: TRBV24-1; d_call: .; cdr3_nt: TGTGCCACCAGTGCCCCCTGGCATGGCTACACCTTC; cdr3_aa: CATSAPWHGYTF
j_call: TRBJ1-4; clone_size: .; v_call: TRBV5-1; d_call: TRBD1; cdr3_nt: TGCGCCAGCAGCTTCGACAGGGGGAATGAAAAACTGTTTTTT; cdr3_aa: CASSFDRGNEKLFF
j_call: TRBJ2-6; clone_size: .; v_call: TRBV7-9; d_call: .; cdr3_nt: TGTGCCAGCAGCCCAAGAGGGTCATCGGGGGCCAACGTCCTGACTTTC; cdr3_aa: CASSPRGSSGANVLTF
j_call: TRBJ1-5; clone_size: .; v_call: TRBV2; d_call: TRBD1; cdr3_nt: TGTGCCAGCAGCGGACAGGGGGGCAATCAGCCCCAGCATTTT; cdr3_aa: CASSGQGGNQPQHF
j_call: TRBJ1-2; clone_size: .; v_call: TRBV3-1/TRBV3-2; d_call: .; cdr3_nt: TGTGCCAGCAGCCTTGGGGCAACGCCTTACTATGGCTACACCTTC; cdr3_aa: CASSLGATPYYGYTF
j_call: TRBJ2-3; clone_size: .; v_call: TRBV12-3/TRBV12-4; d_call: .; cdr3_nt: TGTGCCAGCAGCCTCTTGGGGGGAGATACGCAGTATTTT; cdr3_aa: CASSLLGGDTQYF
j_call: TRBJ1-4; clone_size: .; v_call: TRBV5-1; d_call: .; cdr3_nt: TGCGCCAGCAGCTGGGGGACTTTAAATGAAAAACTGTTTTTT; cdr3_aa: CASSWGTLNEKLFF
j_call: TRBJ1-2; clone_size: .; v_call: TRBV7-2; d_call: .; cdr3_nt: TGTGCCAGCAGCTCATCTTGGGACAACAGAAACTATGGCTACACCTTC; cdr3_aa: CASSSSWDNRNYGYTF
j_call: TRBJ1-1; clone_size: once; v_call: TRBV10-1; d_call: .; cdr3_nt: TGCGCCAGCAGTGACAGGAACACTGAAGCTTTCTTT; cdr3_aa: CASSDRNTEAFF
j_call: TRBJ2-5; clone_size: .; v_call: TRBV19; d_call: .; cdr3_nt: TGTGCCAGTAGTATAGTGTACGGAGCGACCTCTAAAGAGACCCAGTACTTC; cdr3_aa: CASSIVYGATSKETQYF
j_call: TRBJ2-1; clone_size: .; v_call: TRBV6-6; d_call: .; cdr3_nt: TGTGCCAGCAGTTACTCGCAGGGTCTGAACAATGAGCAGTTCTTC; cdr3_aa: CASSYSQGLNNEQFF
j_call: TRBJ2-7; clone_size: .; v_call: TRBV10-2; d_call: TRBD1; cdr3_nt: TGCGCCAGCAGTGAGCCACAGGGGCACGAGCAGTACTTC; cdr3_aa: CASSEPQGHEQYF
j_call: TRBJ2-2; clone_size: .; v_call: TRBV28; d_call: TRBD1; cdr3_nt: TGTGCCAGCAGTGGTATCGGACAGGGCGACGGCACCGGGGAGCTGTTTTTT; cdr3_aa: CASSGIGQGDGTGELFF
j_call: TRBJ2-3; clone_size: .; v_call: TRBV18; d_call: TRBD1; cdr3_nt: TGTGCCAGCTCACCTCGACAGGGGATGAACACAGATACGCAGTATTTT; cdr3_aa: CASSPRQGMNTDTQYF
j_call: TRBJ2-2; clone_size: once; v_call: TRBV3-1/TRBV3-2; d_call: .; cdr3_nt: TGTGCCAGCAGCCAAGTATCCAGGATGAACACCGGGGAGCTGTTTTTT; cdr3_aa: CASSQVSRMNTGELFF
j_call: TRBJ2-2; clone_size: .; v_call: TRBV4-1; d_call: .; cdr3_nt: TGCGCCAGCAGCCAAGTAGAGGGCAGCACCGGGGAGCTGTTTTTT; cdr3_aa: CASSQVEGSTGELFF
j_call: TRBJ2-7; clone_size: .; v_call: TRBV19; d_call: .; cdr3_nt: TGTGCCAGTAGTATATCCAGGGTAACCTACGAGCAGTACTTC; cdr3_aa: CASSISRVTYEQYF
j_call: TRBJ1-2; clone_size: .; v_call: TRBV3-1/TRBV3-2; d_call: .; cdr3_nt: TGTGCCAGCAGCCTCAAAAATCGACGGGGAAATGGCTACACCTTC; cdr3_aa: CASSLKNRRGNGYTF
j_call: TRBJ2-7; clone_size: .; v_call: TRBV7-8; d_call: .; cdr3_nt: TGTGCCAGCAGCTTAGGGTCTATGGGGGCTACGGTCGAGCAGTACTTC; cdr3_aa: CASSLGSMGATVEQYF
j_call: TRBJ2-3; clone_size: .; v_call: TRBV5-1; d_call: .; cdr3_nt: TGCGCCAGCAGCTTGGGGACAGTCCCCACAGATACGCAGTATTTT; cdr3_aa: CASSLGTVPTDTQYF
j_call: TRBJ1-1; clone_size: .; v_call: TRBV5-5; d_call: .; cdr3_nt: TGTGCCAGCAGAAAGCCCCCGGGCACTGAAGCTTTCTTT; cdr3_aa: CASRKPPGTEAFF
j_call: TRBJ1-1; clone_size: once; v_call: TRBV6-5; d_call: .; cdr3_nt: TGTGCCAGCACCAGGACACGAACGAACGCTGAAGCTTTCTTT; cdr3_aa: CASTRTRTNAEAFF
j_call: TRBJ2-3; clone_size: .; v_call: TRBV18; d_call: TRBD1; cdr3_nt: TGTGCCAGCTCACCCAACAGGGGTGGGTCAGATACGCAGTATTTT; cdr3_aa: CASSPNRGGSDTQYF
j_call: TRBJ1-5; clone_size: .; v_call: TRBV19; d_call: .; cdr3_nt: TGTGCCAGTAGTCTTGGCCAGTTTAATCAGCCCCAGCATTTT; cdr3_aa: CASSLGQFNQPQHF
j_call: TRBJ2-1; clone_size: .; v_call: TRBV6-2/TRBV6-3; d_call: TRBD2; cdr3_nt: TGTGCCAGCAGTTACTCGGAGACTAGCGGGGGTAATGAGCAGTTCTTC; cdr3_aa: CASSYSETSGGNEQFF
j_call: TRBJ2-7; clone_size: .; v_call: TRBV19; d_call: .; cdr3_nt: TGTGCCAGTAGCATACAGGGTGAGAGCTCCTACGAGCAGTACTTC; cdr3_aa: CASSIQGESSYEQYF
j_call: TRBJ2-7; clone_size: .; v_call: TRBV11-2; d_call: .; cdr3_nt: TGTGCCAGCAGCTTAGGTGTCAGGGGCCTATCCTACGAGCAGTACTTC; cdr3_aa: CASSLGVRGLSYEQYF
j_call: TRBJ1-5; clone_size: .; v_call: TRBV10-3; d_call: TRBD1; cdr3_nt: TGTGCCATCAGGGAGGGGGGACAGAGCAATCAGCCCCAGCATTTT; cdr3_aa: CAIREGGQSNQPQHF
j_call: TRBJ1-2; clone_size: .; v_call: TRBV19; d_call: TRBD1; cdr3_nt: TGTGCCAGCTCCGGGACAGATGCTAACTATGGCTACACCTTC; cdr3_aa: CASSGTDANYGYTF
j_call: TRBJ2-3; clone_size: .; v_call: TRBV6-5; d_call: .; cdr3_nt: TGTGCCAGCAGTTACCGCGGCGGGGAGGCAGATACGCAGTATTTT; cdr3_aa: CASSYRGGEADTQYF
j_call: TRBJ1-6; clone_size: .; v_call: TRBV6-4; d_call: .; cdr3_nt: TGTGCCAGCAGAGAAGGCCAGGGGACCAATTCACCCCTCCACTTT; cdr3_aa: CASREGQGTNSPLHF
j_call: TRBJ2-2; clone_size: .; v_call: TRBV27; d_call: TRBD2; cdr3_nt: TGTGCCACTAGACTAGCGCTAACCGGGGAGCTGTTTTTT; cdr3_aa: CATRLALTGELFF
j_call: TRBJ1-4; clone_size: .; v_call: TRBV6-5; d_call: .; cdr3_nt: TGTGCCAGCAGTCCCTGGAAGGGGCTGGGTGAAAAACTGTTTTTT; cdr3_aa: CASSPWKGLGEKLFF
j_call: TRBJ1-6; clone_size: .; v_call: TRBV5-6; d_call: .; cdr3_nt: TGTGCCAGCAGCCTAGGACAGTATTCACCCCTCCACTTT; cdr3_aa: CASSLGQYSPLHF
j_call: TRBJ1-4; clone_size: .; v_call: TRBV5-4; d_call: .; cdr3_nt: TGTGCCAGCAGCCCCGGGGGAGGTAATGAAAAACTGTTTTTT; cdr3_aa: CASSPGGGNEKLFF
j_call: TRBJ1-1; clone_size: .; v_call: TRBV11-2; d_call: .; cdr3_nt: TGTGCCAGCAGCTCACTCGCAGGGAGGGCGGACACTGAAGCTTTCTTT; cdr3_aa: CASSSLAGRADTEAFF
j_call: TRBJ2-3; clone_size: .; v_call: TRBV11-2; d_call: .; cdr3_nt: TGTGCCAGCAGCTTAATGTGGGCTACGCAGTATTTT; cdr3_aa: CASSLMWATQYF
j_call: TRBJ1-2; clone_size: few; v_call: TRBV4-1; d_call: .; cdr3_nt: TGCGCCAGCAGCCAAGCGGTAGGACAATACTATGGCTACACCTTC; cdr3_aa: CASSQAVGQYYGYTF
j_call: TRBJ2-3; clone_size: .; v_call: TRBV2; d_call: TRBD2; cdr3_nt: TGTGCCAGCAGTGAAAGCGGGGGGGCGTGGGATACGCAGTATTTT; cdr3_aa: CASSESGGAWDTQYF